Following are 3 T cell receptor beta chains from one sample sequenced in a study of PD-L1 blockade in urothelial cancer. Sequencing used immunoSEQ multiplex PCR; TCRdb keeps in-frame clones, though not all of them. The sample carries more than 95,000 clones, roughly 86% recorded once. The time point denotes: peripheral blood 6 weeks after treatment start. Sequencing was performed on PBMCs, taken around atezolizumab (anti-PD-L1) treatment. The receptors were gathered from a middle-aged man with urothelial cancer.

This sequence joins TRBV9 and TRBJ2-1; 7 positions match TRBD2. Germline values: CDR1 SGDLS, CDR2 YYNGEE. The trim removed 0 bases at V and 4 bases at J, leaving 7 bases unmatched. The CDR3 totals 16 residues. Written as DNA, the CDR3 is TGTGCCAGCAGCGTAGCGGGCAGCGGGGCATACAATGAGCAGTTCTTC. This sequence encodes CASSVAGSGAYNEQFF.

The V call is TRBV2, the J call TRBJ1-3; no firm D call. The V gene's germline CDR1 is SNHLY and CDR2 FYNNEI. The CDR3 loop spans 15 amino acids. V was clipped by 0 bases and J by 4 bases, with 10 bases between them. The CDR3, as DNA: TGTGCCAGCAGTGAAGCGCGGCCTGCCGGAAACACCATATATTTT. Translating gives CASSEARPAGNTIYF.

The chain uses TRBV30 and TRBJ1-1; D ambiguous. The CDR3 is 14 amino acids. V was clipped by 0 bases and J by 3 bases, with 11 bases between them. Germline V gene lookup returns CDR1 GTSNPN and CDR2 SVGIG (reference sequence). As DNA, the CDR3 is TGTGCCTGGAGTGTGTCCCTGAGGGACACTGAAGCTTTCTTT. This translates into CAWSVSLRDTEAFF.